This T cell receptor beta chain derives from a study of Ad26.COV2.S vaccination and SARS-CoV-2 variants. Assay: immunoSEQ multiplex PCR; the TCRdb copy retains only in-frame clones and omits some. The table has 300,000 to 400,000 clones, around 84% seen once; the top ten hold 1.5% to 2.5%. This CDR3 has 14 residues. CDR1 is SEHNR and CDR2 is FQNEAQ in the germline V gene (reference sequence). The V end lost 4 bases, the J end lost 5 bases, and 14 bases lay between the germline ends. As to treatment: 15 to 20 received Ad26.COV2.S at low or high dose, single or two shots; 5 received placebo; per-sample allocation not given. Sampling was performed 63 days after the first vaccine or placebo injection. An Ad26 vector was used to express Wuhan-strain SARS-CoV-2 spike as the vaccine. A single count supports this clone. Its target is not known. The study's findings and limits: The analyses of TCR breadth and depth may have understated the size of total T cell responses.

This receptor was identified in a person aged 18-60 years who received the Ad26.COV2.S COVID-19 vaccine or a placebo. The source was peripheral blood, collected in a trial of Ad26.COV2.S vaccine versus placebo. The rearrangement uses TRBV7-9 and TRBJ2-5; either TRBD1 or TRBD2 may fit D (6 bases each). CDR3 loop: CASSWRGAGETQYF. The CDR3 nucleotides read TGTGCCAGCAGCTGGAGGGGGGCCGGGGAGACCCAGTACTTC.